These 24 T cell receptor beta chains originate from one sample sequenced in a study of monozygotic twins with inflammatory bowel disease. TCRdb re-analyzed the 5' RACE reads; it lists each CDR3 protein once, without DNA. The sample totals about 160,000 distinct CDR3 sequences. What was sequenced was blood. These receptor sequences come from a human donor with ulcerative colitis or Crohn's disease, or a healthy co-twin of an affected twin (not recorded which).

The chain employs TRBV10-3 and TRBJ2-7; TCRdb reports TRBD1, a call that lacks DNA to check it against. Germline V gene sequence: CDR1 ENHRY, CDR2 SYGVKD. The CDR3 is 13 amino acids. CDR3 in amino acids: CATFRTGGHEQYF.

The chain recombines TRBV29-1 with TRBJ2-6. This CDR3 spans 14 amino acids. Germline CDR1 and CDR2: SQVTM and ANQGSEA. The CDR3 protein is CSVDGGSGANVLTF.

CDR3 loop: CASTHTRLNTEALF. The V call is TRBV12-3 or TRBV12-4, the J call TRBJ1-1. The CDR3 is 14 amino acids.

The J gene is TRBJ2-5, the V gene TRBV9; TCRdb's D call of TRBD2 is untestable without DNA. Germline V gene data show CDR1 as SGDLS and CDR2 as YYNGEE. The length of the CDR3 is 11 residues. Here the CDR3 reads CASGSGETQYF. Full variable domain (rest looked up from reference TRBV9 and TRBJ2-5): DSGVTQTPKHLITATGQRVTLRCSPRSGDLSVYWYQQSLDQGLQFLIQYYNGEERAKGNILERFSAQQFPDLHSELNLSSLELGDSALYFCASGSGETQYFGPGTRLLVL.

This chain uses TRBV10-3 with TRBJ2-1; TCRdb's D call of TRBD1 is untestable without DNA. This CDR3 has 12 amino acids. Germline assignment: CDR1 ENHRY and CDR2 SYGVKD. CDR3: CAISEAGTEQFF.

The gene calls are TRBV12-3 or TRBV12-4 and TRBJ1-5; lacking DNA, the TRBD1 call made by TCRdb goes unchecked. CDR3 size: 14 residues. This CDR3 reads CASSFPGGYQPQHF.

This chain links TRBV11-2 with TRBJ2-2; TCRdb outputs TRBD1, but without DNA this stays unchecked. The CDR3 extends over 14 amino acids. In germline, CDR1 is SGHAT, CDR2 FQNNGV. CDR3 residues: CASSPIRGPGELFF. Filled out from reference TRBV11-2 and TRBJ2-2, the complete variable domain reads EAGVAQSPRYKIIEKRQSVAFWCNPISGHATLYWYQQILGQGPKLLIQFQNNGVVDDSQLPKDRFSAERLKGVDSTLKIQPAKLEDSAVYLCASSPIRGPGELFFGEGSRLTVL.

The chain carries TRBV20-1 and TRBJ1-4; TCRdb lists TRBD1, though no DNA is available to test this call. The CDR3 sequence is 15 residues long. Germline assignment: CDR1 DFQATT and CDR2 SNEGSKA (reference sequence). CDR3 loop: CSALRDPTRGEKLFF.

V and J are TRBV20-1 and TRBJ1-1. Germline-derived CDR1 and CDR2 are DFQATT and SNEGSKA (reference sequence). The CDR3 spans 13 residues. The CDR3 sequence: CSASGLEGSEAFF.

The chain carries TRBV7-2 and TRBJ1-4; TCRdb names TRBD1, which stays unverified in the absence of DNA. This CDR3 comprises 16 residues. CDR1 SGHTA and CDR2 FQGNSA come from the germline V gene. This CDR3 is CASSFRWGGMGEKLFF.

The chain uses TRBV20-1 and TRBJ2-2; TCRdb's assignment of TRBD2 cannot be checked, as there is no DNA. Germline CDR1 is DFQATT and CDR2 is SNEGSKA (reference sequence). The CDR3 contains 17 residues. The CDR3 loop is CSARGGGAATNTGELFF.

V and J are TRBV7-2 and TRBJ2-1; without DNA, the TCRdb call of TRBD1 cannot be checked. Germline CDR1 is SGHTA and CDR2 is FQGNSA. The CDR3 is 14 amino acids. The CDR3: CASSLGGPYNEQFF.

The rearrangement joins TRBV29-1 to TRBJ2-3; TCRdb indicates TRBD1, and absent DNA this call remains unverified. Germline CDR1 is SQVTM and CDR2 is ANQGSEA. The CDR3 covers 13 residues. The CDR3 loop reads CSVRDRVTDTQYF.

The rearrangement links TRBV28 to TRBJ2-3; TCRdb gives TRBD1 as the D gene, but with no DNA this cannot be confirmed. This CDR3 region has 15 residues. Germline values: CDR1 MDHEN, CDR2 SYDVKM. CDR3 amino acids: CASSLRGGITDTQYF. Looking up the rest from reference TRBV28 and TRBJ2-3 gives the full variable domain: DVKVTQSSRYLVKRTGEKVFLECVQDMDHENMFWYRQDPGLGLRLIYFSYDVKMKEKGDIPEGYSVSREKKERFSLILESASTNQTSMYLCASSLRGGITDTQYFGPGTRLTVL.

The chain links TRBV4-1 to TRBJ2-1; the TRBD2 assignment by TCRdb is unverifiable without DNA. This CDR3 spans 16 amino acids. Per the germline V gene, CDR1 is MGHRA and CDR2 is YSYEKL. CDR3 protein: CASSPGVAVSYNEQFF.

The chain combines TRBV9 with TRBJ2-5; TCRdb indicates TRBD2, and absent DNA this call remains unverified. CDR1 is SGDLS and CDR2 is YYNGEE in the germline V gene. CDR3 length: 15 amino acids. CDR3 in amino acids: CASSAWRGGQETQYF.

The chain joins TRBV9 to TRBJ2-2; the D call from TCRdb, TRBD1, cannot be confirmed without DNA. The CDR3 spans 15 residues. Germline V CDR1 and CDR2: SGDLS, YYNGEE. CDR3 loop: CASSIGTANTGELFF.

The chain links TRBV27 to TRBJ2-7; the TCRdb D gene call, TRBD1, has no DNA to confirm it. Germline V gene lookup returns CDR1 MNHEY and CDR2 SMNVEV (reference sequence). The CDR3 extends over 14 amino acids. CDR3 in amino acids: CASSLKDNSYEQYF.

The gene calls are TRBV4-1 and TRBJ2-1; TCRdb indicates TRBD1, and absent DNA this call remains unverified. Germline lookup yields CDR1 MGHRA and CDR2 YSYEKL. The CDR3 sequence is 18 residues long. CDR3 sequence reads: CASSQLQPGQGDYNEQFF.

The chain links TRBV2 to TRBJ1-5; TCRdb calls TRBD1, which cannot be checked without DNA. Looked up from germline, CDR1 is SNHLY and CDR2 is FYNNEI. The CDR3 has 14 amino acids. The CDR3 is CASRQRWESQPQHF.

The chain employs TRBV5-6 and TRBJ1-2; without DNA, the TCRdb call of TRBD1 cannot be checked. This CDR3 is built from 13 residues. CDR1 is SGHDT, CDR2 YYEEEE, per germline. This chain's CDR3 is CASSLVEGEIATF.

This rearrangement joins TRBV6-5 to TRBJ1-6; TCRdb proposes TRBD1, but this gene call is untestable without DNA. CDR1 is MNHEY and CDR2 is SVGAGI in the germline V gene. The CDR3 has 17 residues. This chain's CDR3 is CASSYSWGGELNSPLHF.

The chain links TRBV28 to TRBJ1-5; the TCRdb D gene call, TRBD1, has no DNA to confirm it. Per the germline V gene, CDR1 is MDHEN and CDR2 is SYDVKM. This CDR3 has 17 amino acids. The CDR3 loop reads CASRLGGAPGSNQPQHF.

The chain links TRBV7-9 to TRBJ1-2; without DNA, the TCRdb call of TRBD1 cannot be checked. This CDR3 is 16 amino acids long. The germline V gene has CDR1 SEHNR and CDR2 FQNEAQ (reference sequence). The CDR3 spells CASSSTNRGPRGSYTF.